The 27 T cell receptor beta chains below all came from one sample that was sequenced in a study of T cell repertoires in cytomegalovirus infection. TCRdb independently ran MiXCR on the reads; one entry per CDR3 protein. The sample lists roughly 150,000 distinct CDR3 sequences, approximately 17% occurring once. The sequenced material came from CD8+ T cells from PBMCs. The receptors were sampled from a human donor in good health (CMV status not recorded). Some clones in this sample may be carry-over from other donors' samples.

This clonotype was detected only once. The chain couples TRBV6-2 or TRBV6-3 to TRBJ2-5; D gene ambiguous. The CDR3 covers 15 residues. In germline, CDR1 is MNHEY, CDR2 SVGEGT. The CDR3 spells CDRSYSTAGKETQYF. The CDR3 nucleotides are TGTGACCGCAGTTACTCGACGGCAGGCAAAGAGACCCAGTACTTC.

This clonotype was seen a handful of times. The V gene is TRBV6-1, the J gene TRBJ2-7; a weak D match, TRBD1 (6 bases). Between the trimmed V and J ends, which lost 2 bases and 3 bases, there was a span of 11 bases. Germline V gene data show CDR1 as MNHNS and CDR2 as SASEGT. This CDR3 comprises 14 residues. Written as DNA, the CDR3 is TGTGCCAGCAGTGAACACAGGGAGTACTACGAGCAGTACTTC. As protein: CASSEHREYYEQYF.

The chain combines TRBV11-2 with TRBJ2-7; TRBD2 matches 7 bases. The J segment lost 5 bases and the V segment lost 5 bases, leaving 9 bases of the junction unmatched. Germline V gene data show CDR1 as SGHAT and CDR2 as FQNNGV. This CDR3 spans 14 amino acids. As DNA, the CDR3 is TGTGCCAGCAGCCGAGGGGCGGGAGCGAACGAGCAGTACTTC. Translation: CASSRGAGANEQYF.

This rearrangement joins TRBV7-6 to TRBJ2-5; D unresolved. The V gene's germline CDR1 is SGHVS and CDR2 FNYEAQ. This CDR3 has 15 residues. Trimming removed 2 bases from V and 0 bases from J, with 10 bases in between. The CDR3 loop reads CASSLYRTNQETQYF. The CDR3, as DNA: TGTGCCAGCAGCTTATACCGGACCAACCAAGAGACCCAGTACTTC.

This clonotype occurred a few times. The chain recombines TRBV7-6 with TRBJ2-1; weak D call: TRBD2 (5 bases). The germline V gene has CDR1 SGHVS and CDR2 FNYEAQ. This CDR3 contains 13 residues. Trimming cost V 5 bases and J 5 bases, with 10 bases left between them. The CDR3 loop reads CASSVGLNNEQFF. The CDR3 DNA reads TGTGCCAGCAGCGTTGGACTGAACAATGAGCAGTTCTTC.

This rearrangement joins TRBV27 to TRBJ2-2; TRBD1 or TRBD2 may be the D gene (5 bases each). This CDR3 has 19 amino acids. Germline V lookup: CDR1 MNHEY, CDR2 SMNVEV (reference sequence). Trimming pared 11 bases from V and 1 base from J, leaving 29 bases between. The CDR3: CARRSSPGAWERNTGELFF. Here the CDR3 DNA reads TGTGCCCGCCGTTCATCGCCCGGGGCTTGGGAAAGGAACACCGGGGAGCTGTTTTTT.

This clonotype has just a few counts. This could be a read error, since a much larger clone is one nucleotide away. This sequence joins TRBV27 and TRBJ2-5; D possibly corresponds to TRBD1 (6 bases). Germline-derived CDR1 and CDR2 are MNHEY and SMNVEV (reference sequence). This CDR3 has 14 residues. CDR3 protein: CASSPGTTQETQNF. Written as DNA, the CDR3 is TGTGCCAGCAGTCCGGGGACAACTCAAGAGACCCAGAACTTC.

This clonotype was observed a few times. The V and J genes are TRBV28 and TRBJ2-1, with 11 nucleotides matching TRBD2. The CDR3 has 16 amino acids. CDR1 is MDHEN and CDR2 is SYDVKM in the germline V gene. V lost 3 bases, J lost 3 bases, and 4 bases stayed unmatched. In DNA, the CDR3 is TGTGCCAGCAGTTTCGGGACTAGCGGAGACTACAATGAGCAGTTCTTC. Translation gives CASSFGTSGDYNEQFF.

The chain uses TRBV12-5 and TRBJ1-1; unclear D gene. Germline CDR1 and CDR2: LGHNT and FRNRAP. The V end was cut by 1 base, the J end by 2 bases, with 8 bases between. The CDR3 has 14 amino acids. The CDR3 DNA follows: TGTGCTAGTGGTTTGGGGTACACCAACACTGAAGCTTTCTTT. Its translation is CASGLGYTNTEAFF.

The sample holds a few counts of this clonotype. V gene TRBV7-2 combines with J gene TRBJ2-1; D unclear. The CDR3 totals 13 residues. The ends were cut back, 2 bases at V and 6 bases at J, with 8 bases in the middle. CDR1 SGHTA and CDR2 FQGNSA come from the germline V gene. The CDR3 region is CASSLSFPNEQFF. The CDR3 region has the DNA TGTGCCAGCAGCTTATCTTTTCCCAATGAGCAGTTCTTC.

The chain links TRBV4-1 to TRBJ2-1; 7 positions agree with TRBD2. The ends lost 4 bases at V and 6 bases at J; junction bases unmatched: 9. The CDR3 is 15 residues long. Germline CDR1 and CDR2: MGHRA and YSYEKL. CDR3 amino acids: CASSPGGDYTNEQFF. CDR3 bases: TGCGCCAGCAGCCCTGGGGGGGACTATACCAATGAGCAGTTCTTC.

The chain combines TRBV20-1 with TRBJ1-1; no reliable D call. There are 13 residues in the CDR3. CDR1 and CDR2 from the germline V gene are DFQATT and SNEGSKA (reference sequence). Deletions cut 2 bases from V and 5 bases from J, with 12 bases between. DNA for the CDR3: TGCAGTGCTAGATATATCGGGGAGACTGAAGCTTTCTTT. Amino acids: CSARYIGETEAFF.

This clonotype has a handful of counts. The V call is TRBV7-9, the J call TRBJ1-2; D call uncertain. The V gene's germline CDR1 is SEHNR and CDR2 FQNEAQ (reference sequence). V was pared by 6 bases and J by 5 bases, with 19 bases between. The CDR3 is 15 amino acids. The CDR3 reads CASSSVPRAVYGYTF. The CDR3 DNA follows: TGTGCCAGCAGTTCGGTCCCCCGGGCCGTATATGGCTACACCTTC.

The V and J genes are TRBV7-8 and TRBJ2-3; TRBD2 matches 13 bases. V trimming: 4 bases; J trimming: 4 bases; junction bases outside the gene matches: 2. Per germline, CDR1 SGHVS and CDR2 FQNEAQ. This CDR3 has 15 residues. CDR3 coding DNA: TGTGCCAGCAGCTGGACTAGCGGGAGACCAGATACGCAGTATTTT. As protein: CASSWTSGRPDTQYF.

This chain joins TRBV7-8 and TRBJ2-7, with D possibly being TRBD1 or TRBD2 (7 bases each). Germline-derived CDR1 and CDR2 are SGHVS and FQNEAQ. V shed 3 bases and J shed 4 bases, with 13 bases lying between them. This CDR3 is 14 amino acids long. CDR3 region: CASSFREGAYEQYF. The CDR3 DNA sequence: TGTGCCAGCAGCTTCAGGGAGGGGGCGTACGAGCAGTACTTC.

This clonotype was recorded a few times. The CDR3 sequence is CASSLGLAAYNEQFF. The DNA for the CDR3 is TGTGCCAGCAGCTTGGGACTAGCGGCCTACAATGAGCAGTTCTTC. This rearrangement joins TRBV7-3 to TRBJ2-1, with 11 bases that match TRBD2. Per the germline V gene, CDR1 is SGHTA and CDR2 is FQGTGA. Germline trimming cut 3 bases from V and 2 bases from J; bases unmatched to any gene: 0. CDR3 length equals 15 residues.

Many counts were recorded for this clonotype. The rearrangement joins TRBV7-6 to TRBJ1-5, with TRBD1 identical over 9 bases. The V segment lost 4 bases and the J segment 6 bases; nucleotides outside the gene matches: 13. Germline loops: CDR1 SGHVS, CDR2 FNYEAQ. CDR3 length equals 17 residues. The CDR3, as DNA: TGTGCCAGCAGCTCACTAGAGGGGGGACAGGGAATTCAGCCCCAGCATTTT. Protein product: CASSSLEGGQGIQPQHF.

This clonotype came up a few times. V is TRBV27 and J is TRBJ2-7; 7 bases match TRBD1. The CDR3 totals 13 residues. Germline-derived CDR1 and CDR2 are MNHEY and SMNVEV (reference sequence). V lost 4 bases, J lost 6 bases, and 6 bases stayed unmatched. For the CDR3, the DNA is TGTGCCAGCAGTTCTACAGGGGTGGGCGAGCAGTACTTC. Translating gives CASSSTGVGEQYF.

The chain uses TRBV7-6 and TRBJ2-1, with 7 bases matching TRBD1. J lost 3 bases, V lost 5 bases, and 4 bases had no gene match. The V gene's germline CDR1 is SGHVS and CDR2 FNYEAQ. This CDR3 is built from 14 residues. The CDR3 spells CASSPRDSYNEQFF. CDR3 bases: TGTGCCAGCAGCCCCCGGGACAGCTACAATGAGCAGTTCTTC.

This clonotype was counted only a few times. The chain carries TRBV7-3 and TRBJ1-3; D gene ambiguous. Germline CDR1 is SGHTA and CDR2 is FQGTGA. The CDR3 contains 15 residues. Trimming cost V 2 bases and J 1 base, with 9 bases left between them. The DNA for the CDR3 is TGTGCCAGCAGCTTACACTGTTTTTCTGGAAACACCATATATTTT. This translates into CASSLHCFSGNTIYF.

This clonotype came up a few times. The V gene is TRBV7-2, the J gene TRBJ1-5; D might be TRBD1 (5 bases). Trimming shortened V by 1 base and J by 7 bases, and 14 bases separated the two germline ends. The CDR3 is 15 residues long. Germline V gives CDR1 SGHTA, CDR2 FQGNSA. CDR3 sequence reads: CASSLGFGGGQPQHF. The CDR3, as DNA: TGTGCCAGCAGCTTAGGGTTCGGGGGAGGCCAGCCCCAGCATTTT.

Only a few counts were recorded for this clonotype. V is TRBV7-2 and J is TRBJ2-3; D possibly corresponds to TRBD1 (5 bases). The germline CDR1 and CDR2 sequences are SGHTA and FQGNSA. V was shortened by 1 base and J by 4 bases, with 15 bases between the two germline ends. The CDR3 has 16 residues. The CDR3 sequence is CASSLEGANLPDTQYF. CDR3 nucleotide sequence: TGTGCCAGCAGCTTAGAAGGGGCCAACCTCCCAGATACGCAGTATTTT.

This clonotype came up a few times. The chain joins TRBV20-1 to TRBJ2-1, with 7 positions matching TRBD2. This CDR3 comprises 15 residues. After removal of 3 bases from V and 1 base from J, the junction contained 6 bases not matched to a gene. Germline V lookup: CDR1 DFQATT, CDR2 SNEGSKA (reference sequence). The CDR3 reads CSASNAGVSYNEQFF. Here the CDR3 DNA reads TGCAGTGCTAGTAATGCGGGAGTATCCTACAATGAGCAGTTCTTC.

The chain combines TRBV27 with TRBJ1-1; possibly TRBD1 for D (6 bases). This CDR3 region has 15 residues. Germline CDR1 reads MNHEY; CDR2 reads SMNVEV (reference sequence). Between the trimmed V and J ends, which lost 2 bases and 2 bases, there was a span of 12 bases. CDR3 in DNA: TGTGCCAGCAGTTTAAGGGGGGACGTCAACACTGAAGCTTTCTTT. It codes for CASSLRGDVNTEAFF.

This clonotype has a count of ten or more. The genes are TRBV7-2 and TRBJ2-7; D perhaps matches TRBD1 (6 bases). The germline gives CDR1 SGHTA, CDR2 FQGNSA. The CDR3 is made up of 15 amino acids. Trimming left V 1 base short and J 0 bases short, with 10 bases between. The CDR3 DNA is TGTGCCAGCAGCTTAGGTTGGGACAACTCCTACGAGCAGTACTTC. Translated, it gives CASSLGWDNSYEQYF.

This clonotype showed up just a few times. J is TRBJ2-1 and V is TRBV6-2 or TRBV6-3; D perhaps matches TRBD2 (5 bases). The CDR3 sequence is 13 residues long. Germline CDR1 is MNHEY and CDR2 is SVGEGT. V was pared by 0 bases and J by 6 bases, with 6 bases between. CDR3 in DNA: TGTGCCAGCAGTTACTCGGACTCCAATGAGCAGTTCTTC. Its translation is CASSYSDSNEQFF.

This rearrangement joins TRBV18 to TRBJ2-7; D is possibly TRBD2 (6 bases). The germline gives CDR1 KGHSH, CDR2 LQKENI. Trimming left V 5 bases short and J 4 bases short, with 15 bases between. The CDR3 extends over 14 amino acids. Here the CDR3 DNA reads TGTGCCAGCTCATATTACGGGGGATCATACGAGCAGTACTTC. It is translated as CASSYYGGSYEQYF.